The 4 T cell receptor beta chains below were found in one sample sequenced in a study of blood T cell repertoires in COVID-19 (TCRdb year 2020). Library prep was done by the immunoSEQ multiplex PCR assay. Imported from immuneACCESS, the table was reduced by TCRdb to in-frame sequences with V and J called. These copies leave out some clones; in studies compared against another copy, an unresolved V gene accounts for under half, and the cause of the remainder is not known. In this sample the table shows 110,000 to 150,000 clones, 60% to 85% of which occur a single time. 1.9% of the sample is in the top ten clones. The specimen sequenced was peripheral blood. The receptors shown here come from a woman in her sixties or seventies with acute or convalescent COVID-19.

The chain's CDR3 is CASSLRTGGAVDTQYF. The CDR3 DNA reads as TGCGCCAGCAGCTTACGGACAGGGGGCGCGGTGGATACGCAGTATTTT. The chain carries TRBV5-1 and TRBJ2-3, with 11 bases fitting TRBD1. With 2 bases clipped from V and 6 bases from J, the junction kept 8 bases outside the gene matches. Germline V gene lookup returns CDR1 SGHRS and CDR2 YFSETQ. The CDR3 covers 16 residues.

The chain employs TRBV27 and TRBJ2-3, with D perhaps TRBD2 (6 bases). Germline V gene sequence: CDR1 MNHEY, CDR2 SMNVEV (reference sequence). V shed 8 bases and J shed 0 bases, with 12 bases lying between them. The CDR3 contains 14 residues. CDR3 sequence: CASARESSTDTQYF. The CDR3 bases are TGTGCCAGCGCCCGGGAGTCTAGCACAGATACGCAGTATTTT.

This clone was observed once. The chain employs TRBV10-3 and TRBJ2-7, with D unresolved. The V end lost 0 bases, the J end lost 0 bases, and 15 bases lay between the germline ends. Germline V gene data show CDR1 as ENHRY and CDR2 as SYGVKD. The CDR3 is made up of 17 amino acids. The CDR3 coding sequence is TGTGCCATCAGTGAGTCGACATCGGCTACCCACTCCTACGAGCAGTACTTC. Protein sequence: CAISESTSATHSYEQYF.

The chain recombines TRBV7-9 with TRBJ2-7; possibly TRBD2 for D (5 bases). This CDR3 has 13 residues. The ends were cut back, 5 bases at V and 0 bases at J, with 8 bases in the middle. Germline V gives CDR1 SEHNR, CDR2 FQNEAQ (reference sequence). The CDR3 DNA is TGTGCCAGCAGCCGGGGATTCTCCTACGAGCAGTACTTC. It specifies CASSRGFSYEQYF.